A single sample gave rise to the 21 T cell receptor beta chains below, sequenced in a study of HIV-infected patients and healthy controls. Whole blood was used without fractionation, so all unsorted peripheral T cells were included. Alpha and beta constant-region primers primed reverse transcription of approximately 460 ng RNA. Each of the alpha and beta chains got its own library through chain-specific third strand synthesis with indices. TCRdb passed the 5' RACE reads through MiXCR, listing each CDR3 protein once. The sample lists some 20,000 distinct CDR3 sequences; 9% to 10% were seen once. Sample: blood. The receptor source for this set is an adult in good health.

This clonotype is medium-sized (0.01 to 0.1%) in the sample. The chain joins TRBV5-6 to TRBJ2-5, with D possibly being TRBD2 (5 bases). The CDR3 spans 14 residues. CDR1 is SGHDT and CDR2 is YYEEEE in the germline V gene. Trimming took off 1 base at V and 2 bases at J, with 9 bases between the two ends. The CDR3 region is CASSLNERQETQYF. The CDR3 coding sequence is TGTGCCAGCAGCTTGAACGAGCGGCAAGAGACCCAGTACTTC.

This clonotype was seen at least ten times. The V and J genes are TRBV4-1 and TRBJ2-1, with TRBD2 matching 9 bases. This CDR3 region has 16 residues. CDR1 and CDR2 from the germline V gene are MGHRA and YSYEKL. Trimming removed 0 bases from V and 8 bases from J; junction bases left unmatched: 8. The CDR3 bases are TGCGCCAGCAGCCAAGATGGGCTAGCGGGACAAGATGAGCAGTTCTTC. Its protein product is CASSQDGLAGQDEQFF.

The chain uses TRBV3-1 and TRBJ1-4; no clear D. CDR1 is LGHDT and CDR2 is YNNKEL in the germline V gene (reference sequence). V was shortened by 2 bases and J by 5 bases, with 9 bases between the two germline ends. The CDR3 contains 14 residues. The CDR3 loop is CASSQRGPNEKLFF. The CDR3 DNA is TGTGCCAGCAGCCAACGCGGGCCAAATGAAAAACTGTTTTTT.

By sample share, this clonotype is medium-sized. The chain links TRBV29-1 to TRBJ2-1, with D perhaps matching TRBD2 (6 bases). Germline V gene lookup returns CDR1 SQVTM and CDR2 ANQGSEA. Trimming pared 4 bases from V and 3 bases from J, leaving 13 bases between. The CDR3 loop spans 14 amino acids. CDR3 nucleotide sequence: TGCAGCGTTGTCTCAGAGGGACTCTACAATGAGCAGTTCTTC. This encodes CSVVSEGLYNEQFF.

This clonotype showed up many times. The chain joins TRBV9 to TRBJ2-1; D is ambiguous. The V end lost 3 bases, the J end lost 2 bases, and 12 bases lay between the germline ends. The germline gives CDR1 SGDLS, CDR2 YYNGEE. CDR3 size: 15 residues. For the CDR3, the DNA is TGTGCCAGCAGCGCCCTGGGCGTAGCCTACAATGAGCAGTTCTTC. Residues: CASSALGVAYNEQFF.

This clonotype was seen at least ten times. The CDR3 sequence is CASSPTSGRAGEQFF. CDR3 DNA sequence: TGTGCCAGCAGCCCCACTAGCGGGAGGGCCGGTGAGCAGTTCTTC. The chain combines TRBV7-6 with TRBJ2-1; 13 positions agree with TRBD2. The CDR3 runs to 15 residues. The ends lost 5 bases at V and 9 bases at J; junction bases unmatched: 7. Germline V lookup: CDR1 SGHVS, CDR2 FNYEAQ.

This clonotype was seen ten or more times. The chain employs TRBV7-2 and TRBJ2-3; TRBD2 matches at 7 bases. Germline V lookup: CDR1 SGHTA, CDR2 FQGNSA. V lost 3 bases and J lost 3; bases outside the gene matches: 9. The CDR3 contains 16 residues. CDR3 DNA: TGTGCCAGCAGCTTTCGCGGGGGTGGGGGTACAGATACGCAGTATTTT. Amino acids: CASSFRGGGGTDTQYF.

This clonotype was found many times. V gene TRBV6-6 combines with J gene TRBJ2-7; weak D call: TRBD2 (6 bases). The CDR3 covers 12 residues. Germline loops: CDR1 MNHNY, CDR2 SVGAGI (reference sequence). Trimming cost V 6 bases and J 2 bases, with 8 bases left between them. The CDR3 bases are TGTGCCAGCAGGGAGGGGACCTACGAGCAGTACTTC. It encodes CASREGTYEQYF.

This clonotype qualifies as medium-sized. The chain couples TRBV7-8 to TRBJ2-1, with 7 bases matching TRBD2. Trimming took 5 bases from V and 6 from J; bases not matched to a gene: 10. This CDR3 has 15 residues. Per germline, CDR1 SGHVS and CDR2 FQNEAQ. The DNA of the CDR3 is TGTGCCAGCAGCACTACTGGCGGGAGAAGCAATGAGCAGTTCTTC. Amino acid sequence: CASSTTGGRSNEQFF. Using reference TRBV7-8 and TRBJ2-1 for the parts outside the CDR3, the full variable domain is GAGVSQSPRYKVAKRGQDVALRCDPISGHVSLFWYQQALGQGPEFLTYFQNEAQLDKSGLPSDRFFAERPEGSVSTLKIQRTQQEDSAVYLCASSTTGGRSNEQFFGPGTRLTVL.

This clonotype was detected many times. The rearrangement joins TRBV11-3 to TRBJ2-1, with TRBD1 as a possible D gene (6 bases). Germline loops: CDR1 SGHNT, CDR2 YENEEA. The V end lost 0 bases, the J end lost 3 bases, and 12 bases lay between the germline ends. The CDR3 is made up of 16 amino acids. The chain's CDR3 is CASSLERTDYYNEQFF. The CDR3 nucleotides are TGTGCCAGCAGCTTAGAAAGGACAGACTACTACAATGAGCAGTTCTTC.

This clonotype came up many times. The J gene is TRBJ1-6, the V gene TRBV6-6, with a possible D match to TRBD1 (6 bases). The CDR3 totals 13 residues. V was cut by 5 bases and J by 10 bases, with 12 bases left in between. The germline V gene has CDR1 MNHNY and CDR2 SVGAGI (reference sequence). In DNA form, the CDR3 reads TGTGCCAGCAGTACAGGGATCGGATCACCCCTCCACTTT. Protein product: CASSTGIGSPLHF.

Judged by abundance, this clonotype is medium-sized. The J gene is TRBJ2-3, the V gene TRBV12-3 or TRBV12-4; weak D call: TRBD1 (6 bases). V shed 5 bases and J shed 0 bases, with 24 bases lying between them. This CDR3 is 19 amino acids long. The CDR3 sequence: CASSESRRLNRESTDTQYF. In nucleotides, the CDR3 is TGTGCCAGCAGTGAATCCCGTAGGCTTAACAGGGAAAGCACAGATACGCAGTATTTT.

This clonotype showed up many times. V gene TRBV4-1 combines with J gene TRBJ2-1, with TRBD2 matching over 11 bases. Germline lookup yields CDR1 MGHRA and CDR2 YSYEKL. The CDR3 totals 19 residues. After removal of 5 bases from V and 3 bases from J, the junction contained 15 bases not matched to a gene. CDR3: CASSDNSGLAETNYNEQFF. The CDR3 coding sequence is TGCGCCAGCAGCGATAACTCGGGACTAGCGGAGACAAACTACAATGAGCAGTTCTTC.

This clonotype was seen repeatedly, ten times or more. The V and J genes are TRBV6-6 and TRBJ2-7, with 10 bases fitting TRBD2. The CDR3 runs 13 residues. V dropped 6 bases and J dropped 2; count of bases not matched to a gene: 1. The V gene's germline CDR1 is MNHNY and CDR2 SVGAGI (reference sequence). The CDR3 region has the DNA TGTGCCAGCAGCCTAGCGGGGGCCTACGAGCAGTACTTC. It translates to CASSLAGAYEQYF.

By sample fraction, this clonotype is medium-sized. This chain uses TRBV27 with TRBJ1-1, with D perhaps TRBD1 (6 bases). Germline-derived CDR1 and CDR2 are MNHEY and SMNVEV (reference sequence). With 8 bases removed from V and 11 bases from J, the gap between germline ends came to 15 bases. The CDR3 sequence is 11 residues long. For the CDR3, the DNA is TGTGCCAGCGGAAAAGGACAGATGGCTTTCTTT. Translated: CASGKGQMAFF.

This clonotype was found a few times. The rearrangement joins TRBV30 to TRBJ2-4; D perhaps matches TRBD1 (5 bases). Germline values: CDR1 GTSNPN, CDR2 SVGIG (reference sequence). Deletions cut 3 bases from V and 1 base from J, with 16 bases between. The CDR3 extends over 16 amino acids. The CDR3 nucleotides are TGTGCCTGGAGCGATTGGCAAGGGGCTGCCAAAAACATTCAGTACTTC. This encodes CAWSDWQGAAKNIQYF.

This clonotype was detected many times. The chain has TRBV7-2 and TRBJ2-2; 11 nucleotides align to TRBD2. In germline, CDR1 is SGHTA, CDR2 FQGNSA. The CDR3 has 15 amino acids. J gave up 5 bases and V 5 bases, and 4 bases lay outside the gene matches. CDR3 protein: CASSQGLAETGELFF. The CDR3 region has the DNA TGTGCCAGCAGCCAGGGACTAGCGGAAACCGGGGAGCTGTTTTTT.

In this sample, this clonotype turned up many times. The V gene is TRBV12-3 or TRBV12-4, the J gene TRBJ2-2; TRBD2 matches 8 bases. The trim removed 8 bases at V and 8 bases at J, leaving 7 bases unmatched. CDR3 length: 13 residues. The CDR3 bases are TGTGCCAGCGGCCCTACGGGAGGGGGGGAGCTGTTTTTT. This sequence encodes CASGPTGGGELFF.

In its sample, this clonotype was seen a few times. V and J are TRBV28 and TRBJ2-5; 13 bases agree with TRBD2. This CDR3 is 17 amino acids long. CDR1 MDHEN and CDR2 SYDVKM come from the germline V gene. J lost 5 bases, V lost 3 bases, and 9 bases had no gene match. The CDR3 region has the DNA TGTGCCAGCAGTTTGCCCGGGACTAGCGGGATTGGGGAGACCCAGTACTTC. It yields the protein CASSLPGTSGIGETQYF.

V and J are TRBV11-2 and TRBJ1-1; unclear D gene. This CDR3 comprises 15 residues. Trimming shortened V by 2 bases and J by 5 bases, and 15 bases separated the two germline ends. Looked up from germline, CDR1 is SGHAT and CDR2 is FQNNGV. CDR3 DNA: TGTGCCAGCAGCTTATGGGGTAGGCCGGAGACTGAAGCTTTCTTT. The encoded protein is CASSLWGRPETEAFF.

This clonotype was seen many times. The chain combines TRBV20-1 with TRBJ2-1; 11 nucleotides match TRBD1. The ends lost 4 bases at V and 9 bases at J; junction bases unmatched: 14. The CDR3 covers 16 residues. CDR1 is DFQATT and CDR2 is SNEGSKA in the germline V gene (reference sequence). The CDR3 spells CSAISGTGGARREQFF. The CDR3 nucleotides read TGCAGTGCTATTTCCGGGACAGGGGGTGCCCGCCGTGAGCAGTTCTTC.